Listed below are T cell receptor beta chains from one sample, sequenced in a study of cytomegalovirus exposure and HLA in healthy donors. Measured with immunoSEQ multiplex PCR; TCRdb has only the in-frame clones, and not every one. Altogether 65,000 to 95,000 clones are present, around 73% being singletons, with the ten largest covering over 3%. What was sequenced was PBMCs. The receptors shown here come from a man in his forties or fifties in good health and CMV-seronegative. Both conserved end residues are part of each CDR3. D genes are given only for firm matches. Size is stated for part of the rows, as once, few or many counts, or as a class when the clone is expanded.

j_call clone_size v_call d_call cdr3_aa cdr3_nt
TRBJ1-5 NA TRBV4-1 NA CASSSQGHPNQPQHF TGCGCCAGCAGTTCCCAGGGACACCCCAATCAGCCCCAGCATTTT
TRBJ2-7 NA TRBV4-1 NA CASSQDSGRGSYEQYF TGCGCCAGCAGCCAAGACTCAGGAAGGGGCTCCTACGAGCAGTACTTC
TRBJ2-5 NA TRBV9 TRBD2 CASSPGRGLGQETQYF TGTGCCAGCAGCCCGGGGAGGGGTCTTGGGCAAGAGACCCAGTACTTC
TRBJ1-6 NA TRBV27 NA CASSYRRGYIYNSPLHF TGTGCCAGCAGTTATCGAAGGGGATATATCTATAATTCACCCCTCCACTTT
TRBJ1-2 once TRBV5-5 NA CASSFTPDGAGVNYGYTF TGTGCCAGCAGCTTCACACCCGACGGGGCAGGGGTAAACTATGGCTACACCTTC
TRBJ2-1 NA TRBV6-1 TRBD2 CASSDPGRGGWIVGGEQFF TGTGCCAGCAGTGATCCCGGGCGGGGGGGCTGGATTGTTGGGGGCGAGCAGTTCTTC
TRBJ2-7 once TRBV15 TRBD1 CATSRGGTGASYEQYF TGTGCCACCAGCAGAGGCGGGACAGGGGCTTCGTACGAGCAGTACTTC
TRBJ2-7 NA TRBV5-3 TRBD1 CARSLAPGQPSTYEQYF TGTGCCAGAAGCTTGGCTCCGGGACAGCCCTCGACCTACGAGCAGTACTTC
TRBJ2-5 NA TRBV28 NA CASSRFPRAYRDQTQYF TGTGCCAGCAGTCGCTTTCCGAGGGCCTACAGGGATCAGACCCAGTACTTC
TRBJ1-2 NA TRBV29-1 TRBD1 CSVEGRGGEGYTF TGCAGCGTTGAAGGTCGAGGGGGCGAGGGCTACACCTTC
TRBJ1-6 few TRBV25-1 TRBD1 CASRGVGGPNSPLHF TGTGCCAGCAGAGGGGTAGGGGGCCCGAATTCACCCCTCCACTTT
TRBJ2-1 NA TRBV28 TRBD2 CASSSGPSGGVNEQFF TGTGCCAGCAGTTCGGGACCTAGCGGGGGGGTGAATGAGCAGTTCTTC
TRBJ1-2 NA TRBV6-6 NA CASSYLGEINYGYTF TGTGCCAGCAGTTACCTGGGCGAAATAAACTATGGCTACACCTTC
TRBJ2-3 NA TRBV28 NA CAHAPGLTDTQYF TGTGCCCACGCCCCAGGACTCACAGATACGCAGTATTTT
TRBJ1-3 NA TRBV7-9 NA CASSLGVQGSGNTIYF TGTGCCAGCAGCTTAGGGGTACAGGGCTCTGGAAACACCATATATTTT
TRBJ2-7 once TRBV25-1 TRBD2 CASSVRTSGSYEQYF TGTGCCAGCAGTGTGCGGACTAGCGGCTCCTACGAGCAGTACTTC
TRBJ1-1 NA TRBV10-3 NA CAISESEGRAFF TGTGCCATCAGTGAGTCTGAGGGAAGGGCTTTCTTT
TRBJ1-3 NA TRBV7-8 NA CASSYRLLSGNTIYF TGTGCCAGCAGCTACAGGCTGCTCTCTGGAAACACCATATATTTT
TRBJ1-5 NA TRBV5-6 NA CASSSQGFNNQPQHF TGTGCCAGCAGCTCTCAGGGATTTAACAATCAGCCCCAGCATTTT
TRBJ2-7 NA TRBV6-1 TRBD1 CASRSPGGRYEQYF TGTGCCAGCAGATCGCCAGGGGGAAGGTACGAGCAGTACTTC
TRBJ1-3 NA TRBV30 TRBD1 CAWSVTGNTIYF TGTGCCTGGAGTGTGACAGGGAACACCATATATTTT
TRBJ1-1 NA TRBV10-2 NA CASTTDRNTEAFF TGCGCCAGCACGACGGACAGGAACACTGAAGCTTTCTTT
TRBJ1-3 NA TRBV7-8 NA CASSLLGQQISGNTIYF TGTGCCAGCAGCTTATTGGGACAACAAATCTCTGGAAACACCATATATTTT
TRBJ1-1 NA TRBV6-5 NA CASSRNLRGNTEAFF TGTGCCAGCAGCCGAAATCTTCGGGGGAACACTGAAGCTTTCTTT
TRBJ1-6 NA TRBV7-6 TRBD1 CASSDRGPNSPLHF TGTGCCAGCAGCGACAGGGGGCCTAATTCACCCCTCCACTTT
TRBJ2-5 NA TRBV2 TRBD1 CASSEQGAGGETQYF TGTGCCAGCAGTGAACAGGGGGCGGGTGGAGAGACCCAGTACTTC
TRBJ2-3 NA TRBV4-1 NA CASSPLWGGKDTQYF TGCGCCAGCAGCCCATTGTGGGGGGGCAAAGATACGCAGTATTTT
TRBJ2-7 NA TRBV6-1 TRBD1 CASSRQGAQGEQYF TGTGCCAGCAGCCGACAGGGGGCCCAAGGCGAGCAGTACTTC
TRBJ1-3 NA TRBV7-2 NA CASSFRNTIYF TGTGCCAGCAGCTTCAGAAACACCATATATTTT
TRBJ2-1 NA TRBV9 NA CASSAGQNLYNEQFF TGTGCCAGCAGCGCCGGACAGAACCTATACAATGAGCAGTTCTTC
TRBJ1-1 NA TRBV6-5 NA CASSLRGGEAFF TGTGCCAGCAGCCTTCGGGGGGGTGAAGCTTTCTTT
TRBJ2-7 NA TRBV7-7 NA CASSATARSYEQYF TGTGCTAGCAGCGCGACAGCCAGGTCCTACGAGCAGTACTTC
TRBJ1-5 NA TRBV4-1 TRBD1 CASSQAPGQSVAQHF TGCGCCAGCAGCCAAGCACCGGGACAGTCGGTTGCCCAGCATTTT
TRBJ2-1 once TRBV2 TRBD1 CASRQQGDEQFF TGTGCCAGCAGGCAACAGGGGGATGAGCAGTTCTTC
TRBJ2-1 NA TRBV30 TRBD2 CAWSPGGSYNEQFF TGTGCCTGGAGTCCGGGGGGCTCCTACAATGAGCAGTTCTTC
TRBJ1-1 few TRBV28 NA CASTGSSLVAFF TGTGCCAGCACGGGGTCCTCTTTAGTTGCTTTCTTT
TRBJ1-4 few TRBV29-1 NA CSAGDQSHNEKLFF TGCAGCGCAGGGGACCAGAGCCATAATGAAAAACTGTTTTTT
TRBJ1-4 NA TRBV18 NA CASSRGRDEKLFF TGTGCCAGCTCACGAGGCAGGGATGAAAAACTGTTTTTT
TRBJ2-7 many TRBV6-5 NA CASSYGGTEQYF TGTGCCAGCAGTTACGGCGGGACCGAGCAGTACTTC
TRBJ2-1 NA TRBV4-2 TRBD2 CASSPRTSGGNNEQFF TGTGCCAGCAGCCCCCGGACTAGCGGGGGGAACAATGAGCAGTTCTTC
TRBJ1-6 NA TRBV10-1 NA CASSESAGVEGPLHF TGCGCCAGCAGTGAGTCGGCGGGGGTAGAGGGACCCCTCCACTTT
TRBJ1-2 NA TRBV5-1 TRBD1 CASSLSGDRDGYTF TGCGCCAGCAGCTTGAGTGGGGACAGGGATGGCTACACCTTC
TRBJ2-7 NA TRBV6-1 NA CASSEGVGDPAYEQYF TGTGCCAGCAGTGAAGGCGTCGGGGATCCGGCGTACGAGCAGTACTTC
TRBJ2-7 NA TRBV10-2 NA CASSEGDILYEQYF TGCGCCAGCAGTGAAGGGGATATACTCTACGAGCAGTACTTC